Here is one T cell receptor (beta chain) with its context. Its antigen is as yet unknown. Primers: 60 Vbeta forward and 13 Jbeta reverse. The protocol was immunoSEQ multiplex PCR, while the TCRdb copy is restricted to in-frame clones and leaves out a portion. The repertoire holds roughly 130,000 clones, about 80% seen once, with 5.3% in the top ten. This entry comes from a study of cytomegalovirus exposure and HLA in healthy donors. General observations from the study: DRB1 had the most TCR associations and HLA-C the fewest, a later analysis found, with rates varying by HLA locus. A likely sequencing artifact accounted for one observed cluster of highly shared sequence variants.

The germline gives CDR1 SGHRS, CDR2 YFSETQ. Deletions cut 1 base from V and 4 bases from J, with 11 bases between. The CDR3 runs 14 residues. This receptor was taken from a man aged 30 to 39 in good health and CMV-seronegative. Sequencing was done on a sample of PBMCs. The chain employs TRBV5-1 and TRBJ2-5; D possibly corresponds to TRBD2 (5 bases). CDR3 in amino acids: CASSLFSGIETQYF. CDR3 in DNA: TGCGCCAGCAGCTTGTTTTCGGGGATAGAGACCCAGTACTTC. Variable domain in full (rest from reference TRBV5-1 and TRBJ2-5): KAGVTQTPRYLIKTRGQQVTLSCSPISGHRSVSWYQQTPGQGLQFLFEYFSETQRNKGNFPGRFSGRQFSNSRSEMNVSTLELGDSALYLCASSLFSGIETQYFGPGTRLLVL.